A single sample gave rise to the 7 T cell receptor beta chains below, sequenced in a study of cytomegalovirus exposure and HLA in healthy donors. Primers: 60 Vbeta forward and 13 Jbeta reverse. The table came from immunoSEQ multiplex PCR; TCRdb's copy has only in-frame clones and leaves some out. The record lists 150,000 to 200,000 clones, of which the ten most abundant hold 1% to 1.5%. The specimen sequenced was PBMCs. The source of these receptors is a woman between 55 and 75 years old in good health and CMV-seronegative.

The genes are TRBV30 and TRBJ1-1; 9 positions match TRBD1. The CDR3 totals 17 residues. Germline trimming cut 2 bases from V and 5 bases from J; bases unmatched to any gene: 15. Germline lookup yields CDR1 GTSNPN and CDR2 SVGIG (reference sequence). The CDR3 loop reads CAWSMPTGGIRSTEAFF. CDR3 sequence (DNA): TGTGCCTGGAGTATGCCGACAGGGGGAATAAGGTCGACTGAAGCTTTCTTT.

This sequence joins TRBV5-4 and TRBJ1-1, with D possibly being TRBD1 (6 bases). The CDR3 consists of 15 residues. Looked up from germline, CDR1 is SGHNT and CDR2 is YYREEE (reference sequence). V was clipped by 7 bases and J by 2 bases, with 18 bases between them. Here the CDR3 reads CASRSSFRGNTEAFF. The CDR3 DNA follows: TGTGCCAGCCGCTCGAGTTTCAGGGGAAACACTGAAGCTTTCTTT.

This chain uses TRBV19 with TRBJ2-3; the match to TRBD1 covers 10 bases. Germline CDR1 reads LNHDA; CDR2 reads SQIVND (reference sequence). The V and J ends lost 5 bases and 3 bases, in that order; junction bases with no gene match: 5. The CDR3 runs 15 residues. Written as DNA, the CDR3 is TGTGCCAGTAGTCCGAAGGGACAGGGGACAGATACGCAGTATTTT. Translated: CASSPKGQGTDTQYF.

The chain employs TRBV5-1 and TRBJ1-1, with D unresolved. The CDR3 has 12 amino acids. Between the trimmed V and J ends, which lost 2 bases and 11 bases, there was a span of 13 bases. Germline V gene lookup returns CDR1 SGHRS and CDR2 YFSETQ. Written as DNA, the CDR3 is TGCGCCAGCAGCTTTCCGAACTCGGTCGCTTTCTTT. Protein: CASSFPNSVAFF.

The chain links TRBV18 to TRBJ2-1, with a weak D call TRBD2 (5 bases). Trimming shortened V by 2 bases and J by 9 bases, and 8 bases separated the two germline ends. In germline, CDR1 is KGHSH, CDR2 LQKENI. This CDR3 has 12 amino acids. The CDR3 DNA is TGTGCCAGCTCACCAGGGGAGAGTGAGCAGTTCTTC. Translation: CASSPGESEQFF. The full variable domain, with the rest looked up from reference TRBV18 and TRBJ2-1, is NAGVMQNPRHLVRRRGQEARLRCSPMKGHSHVYWYRQLPEEGLKFMVYLQKENIIDESGMPKERFSAEFPKEGPSILRIQQVVRGDSAAYFCASSPGESEQFFGPGTRLTVL.

The chain joins TRBV7-8 to TRBJ1-3, with TRBD1 identical over 7 bases. The CDR3 extends over 17 amino acids. Per the germline V gene, CDR1 is SGHVS and CDR2 is FQNEAQ. The ends lost 0 bases at V and 0 bases at J; junction bases unmatched: 5. CDR3 protein: CASSLAEGQLSGNTIYF. The CDR3, as DNA: TGTGCCAGCAGCTTAGCGGAGGGACAGCTCTCTGGAAACACCATATATTTT.

The rearrangement uses TRBV18 and TRBJ1-2, with D perhaps matching TRBD1 (6 bases). The CDR3 covers 16 residues. Germline lookup yields CDR1 KGHSH and CDR2 LQKENI. Trimming left V 3 bases short and J 1 base short, with 15 bases between. The chain's CDR3 is CASSPTTPDSNYGYTF. CDR3 in DNA: TGTGCCAGCTCACCGACAACCCCGGACAGTAACTATGGCTACACCTTC.